This T cell receptor (beta chain) stems from a study of blood T cell repertoires in COVID-19. Donors were grouped by their self-reported clinical history. Recovered Cohort 3 donors showed two negative PCRs, clearance, or symptom resolution. Study processing details: Reference gene primer amplification gave nucleated cell count estimates. The method was immunoSEQ multiplex PCR; TCRdb's version includes in-frame clones alone and lacks a portion of them. V, J and clone size are taken as reported in that table, and D and trimming were inferred from the DNA itself. The sample has a few hundred thousand clones; roughly 91% are singletons. The CDR3 is made up of 14 amino acids. Germline loops: CDR1 MGHDK, CDR2 SYGVNS. V lost 2 bases and J lost 2, with 7 bases in between.

This TCR came from a man aged 40-50 years who had recovered from COVID-19. The chain recombines TRBV25-1 with TRBJ1-5; D is unresolved. The sample taken for sequencing was PBMCs or T cells enriched from blood (not recorded which). This chain's CDR3 is CASSEGRGNQPQHF. DNA of the CDR3: TGTGCCAGCAGTGAAGGTCGCGGCAATCAGCCCCAGCATTTT. The full variable domain, its missing parts supplied by reference TRBV25-1 and TRBJ1-5, is EADIYQTPRYLVIGTGKKITLECSQTMGHDKMYWYQQDPGMELHLIHYSYGVNSTEKGDLSSESTVSRIRTEHFPLTLESARPSHTSQYLCASSEGRGNQPQHFGDGTRLSIL.